This T cell receptor (beta chain) was sequenced during a study of T cells expressing NK-cell markers. Study context: Repertoire data for TCR beta were derived from sorted T cells (CD3+CD56+NKG2C+, CD3+CD56+NKG2C- and CD3+CD56-NKG2C+).

Using the 5' RACE reads, TCRdb records one entry per CDR3 protein without DNA. The sample totals under 600,000 distinct CDR3 sequences. The CDR3 loop spans 16 amino acids. The germline gives CDR1 SGHNT, CDR2 YENEEA. This sequence originates from a woman in her fifties or sixties in good health. V gene TRBV11-3 combines with J gene TRBJ1-1; TCRdb proposes TRBD1, but this gene call is untestable without DNA. What was sequenced was blood T cells: a sorted CD56 or NKG2C T cell subset, CD4+ or CD8+ T cells, or bulk PBMC T cells (not recorded which). The CDR3 reads CASSLYRGSMNTEAFF.